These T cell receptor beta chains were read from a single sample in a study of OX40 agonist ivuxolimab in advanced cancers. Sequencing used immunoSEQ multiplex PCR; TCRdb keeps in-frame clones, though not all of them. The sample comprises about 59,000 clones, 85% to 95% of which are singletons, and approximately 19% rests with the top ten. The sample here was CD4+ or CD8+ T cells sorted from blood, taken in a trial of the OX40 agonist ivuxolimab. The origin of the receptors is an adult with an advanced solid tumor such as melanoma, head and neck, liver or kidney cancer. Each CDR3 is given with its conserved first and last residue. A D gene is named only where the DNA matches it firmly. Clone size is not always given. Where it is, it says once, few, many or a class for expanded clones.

CSVKPDRGNQPQHF | TGCAGCGTTAAACCGGACAGGGGCAATCAGCCCCAGCATTTT | TRBD1 | once | TRBJ1-5 | TRBV29-1
CASSRGHRNTEAFF | TGTGCCAGCAGTAGGGGACACCGAAACACTGAAGCTTTCTTT | . | . | TRBJ1-1 | TRBV28
CASSPGLAGEYEQFF | TGTGCCAGCAGCCCGGGACTAGCGGGAGAATATGAGCAGTTCTTC | TRBD2 | . | TRBJ2-1 | TRBV7-6
CATSRVGMWAGELFF | TGTGCCACCAGCAGAGTGGGGATGTGGGCCGGGGAGCTGTTTTTT | . | . | TRBJ2-2 | TRBV15
CASSSWRGTGELFF | TGTGCCAGCAGCTCCTGGAGGGGAACCGGGGAGCTGTTTTTT | . | . | TRBJ2-2 | TRBV9
CASSEDLLAGEGFQYF | TGTGCCAGCAGTGAAGACTTACTAGCGGGAGAAGGGTTTCAGTACTTC | TRBD2 | . | TRBJ2-4 | TRBV6-1
CASSQDVASTEAFF | TGCGCCAGCAGCCAAGATGTTGCCAGCACTGAAGCTTTCTTT | . | . | TRBJ1-1 | TRBV4-3
CASSLEQGIHEQYF | TGTGCCAGCAGCTTAGAACAGGGAATACACGAGCAGTACTTC | . | . | TRBJ2-7 | TRBV7-8
CASSPAPGSNPYEQYF | TGTGCCAGCAGCCCCGCCCCGGGCAGCAACCCCTACGAGCAGTACTTC | . | . | TRBJ2-7 | TRBV7-3
CASSSTGSGNTIYF | TGTGCCAGCAGTAGTACAGGGTCTGGAAACACCATATATTTT | . | once | TRBJ1-3 | TRBV27
CASSGQGAAYEQYF | TGTGCCAGCAGCGGTCAGGGGGCTGCCTACGAGCAGTACTTC | TRBD1 | . | TRBJ2-7 | TRBV9
CASSPISRSNTGELFF | TGTGCCAGCAGTCCGATAAGCCGGTCGAACACCGGGGAGCTGTTTTTT | . | . | TRBJ2-2 | TRBV28
CASSLEASNTGELFF | TGTGCCAGCAGCTTAGAGGCCTCGAACACCGGGGAGCTGTTTTTT | . | . | TRBJ2-2 | TRBV7-8
CASRFKGPRVGQQYF | TGTGCAAGTCGCTTTAAGGGCCCCCGGGTGGGCCAGCAGTACTTC | . | . | TRBJ2-7 | TRBV12-2
CASSGGGRKEKLFF | TGTGCCAGCTCGGGAGGGGGGCGAAAGGAAAAACTGTTTTTT | . | . | TRBJ1-4 | TRBV7-9
CASSLGQGPYTF | TGTGCCAGCAGCTTGGGTCAGGGCCCCTACACCTTC | . | . | TRBJ1-2 | TRBV5-4
CAWSARTSGSYEQYF | TGTGCCTGGAGTGCCCGAACTAGCGGGAGTTACGAGCAGTACTTC | TRBD2 | . | TRBJ2-7 | TRBV30
CASSDEGREAFF | TGCGCCAGCAGTGATGAGGGGAGGGAAGCTTTCTTT | . | . | TRBJ1-1 | TRBV10-2
CAGFSVSHSYEQYF | TGTGCCGGGTTCTCGGTGTCCCATTCCTACGAGCAGTACTTC | . | . | TRBJ2-7 | TRBV30
CASSDAGGKLFF | TGTGCCAGCAGTGATGCGGGAGGGAAACTGTTTTTT | . | . | TRBJ1-4 | TRBV2
CASSPPTGFTLDSGNTIYF | TGTGCCAGCAGCCCCCCAACAGGGTTTACCCTCGACTCTGGAAACACCATATATTTT | . | . | TRBJ1-3 | TRBV9
CASSVVRQGRDYGYTF | TGTGCCAGCAGCGTAGTGCGGCAGGGCCGCGACTATGGCTACACCTTC | . | . | TRBJ1-2 | TRBV9
CASSLAIAKNIQYF | TGTGCCAGCAGTTTAGCCATAGCCAAAAACATTCAGTACTTC | . | . | TRBJ2-4 | TRBV28
CASIPRIAEYNEQFF | TGTGCCAGTATACCCCGCATCGCGGAATACAATGAGCAGTTCTTC | . | . | TRBJ2-1 | TRBV19
CASSLVRGGYEQYF | TGTGCCAGCAGCTTAGTGAGAGGGGGCTACGAGCAGTACTTC | . | once | TRBJ2-7 | TRBV7-9
CASSLLAGEKDTQYF | TGTGCCAGCAGCCTCCTAGCGGGAGAGAAAGATACGCAGTATTTT | TRBD2 | . | TRBJ2-3 | TRBV4-2
CASSPAGTSAGELFF | TGCGCCAGCAGCCCGGCAGGAACTAGCGCCGGGGAGCTGTTTTTT | TRBD2 | . | TRBJ2-2 | TRBV4-3
CASSLGRGLDTEAFF | TGTGCCAGCAGCTTAGGAAGGGGGCTGGATACTGAAGCTTTCTTT | TRBD1 | . | TRBJ1-1 | TRBV11-3
CASSVGTSGTFIDEQYF | TGTGCCAGCAGCGTAGGGACTAGCGGGACGTTCATAGACGAGCAGTACTTC | TRBD2 | . | TRBJ2-7 | TRBV9
CASSFPEQFF | TGTGCCAGCAGTTTCCCCGAGCAGTTCTTC | . | . | TRBJ2-1 | TRBV27
CAISVDITNYGYTF | TGTGCCATCAGTGTCGACATTACTAACTATGGCTACACCTTC | . | . | TRBJ1-2 | TRBV10-3
CASSPWTGSPYEQYF | TGTGCCAGCAGCCCATGGACAGGGAGCCCCTACGAGCAGTACTTC | TRBD1 | . | TRBJ2-7 | TRBV11-1
CASSQIPQSRNTDTQYF | TGTGCCAGCAGCCAAATTCCCCAAAGCAGAAACACAGATACGCAGTATTTT | . | . | TRBJ2-3 | TRBV27
CASSLAGVTDTQYF | TGTGCCAGCAGCTTAGCGGGAGTCACAGATACGCAGTATTTT | . | . | TRBJ2-3 | TRBV7-8
CASSVGGAGGNEQFF | TGTGCCAGCAGCGTAGGAGGGGCGGGAGGGAATGAGCAGTTCTTC | TRBD2 | . | TRBJ2-1 | TRBV9
CASSLASRINEKLFF | TGTGCCAGCAGCTTGGCCAGTCGGATTAATGAAAAACTGTTTTTT | . | once | TRBJ1-4 | TRBV5-6
CASSSDREPGNTIYF | TGTGCCAGCAGCTCGGACAGGGAGCCTGGAAACACCATATATTTT | TRBD1 | . | TRBJ1-3 | TRBV7-9
CASSSWTGGPYEQYF | TGTGCCAGCAGCTCTTGGACAGGGGGGCCCTACGAGCAGTACTTC | TRBD1 | . | TRBJ2-7 | TRBV7-3
CASSLDYHTGELFF | TGTGCCAGCAGCTTAGACTACCACACCGGGGAGCTGTTTTTT | . | . | TRBJ2-2 | TRBV7-9
CASSYGRASLQETQYF | TGTGCCAGCAGTTACGGACGGGCCTCGCTCCAAGAGACCCAGTACTTC | . | . | TRBJ2-5 | TRBV6-5
CASSESYRGSQPQHF | TGTGCCAGCAGTGAATCCTACAGGGGATCTCAGCCCCAGCATTTT | TRBD1 | . | TRBJ1-5 | TRBV6-1
CASSPGTNTGELFF | TGTGCTAGCAGCCCCGGGACCAACACCGGGGAGCTGTTTTTT | . | . | TRBJ2-2 | TRBV7-7
CASSQRAMGLAASSYNEQFF | TGCGCCAGCAGCCAAAGGGCGATGGGATTAGCAGCGAGCTCCTACAATGAGCAGTTCTTC | . | . | TRBJ2-1 | TRBV4-1
CASSQAFQGLREINYGYTF | TGCGCCAGCAGCCAAGCCTTCCAGGGCCTCAGGGAAATTAACTATGGCTACACCTTC | . | . | TRBJ1-2 | TRBV4-1